A single sample gave rise to the 25 T cell receptor beta chains below, sequenced in a study of blood T cell repertoires in COVID-19. This table comes from immunoSEQ multiplex PCR, and its TCRdb copy is limited to in-frame clones, with some not included. The sample lists about 180,000 clones; around 80% were seen once. The sequencing input was peripheral blood. The source of these receptors is a woman at least 80 years old with COVID-19, enrolled during active disease.

This clone was found a few times. The rearrangement links TRBV28 to TRBJ2-7, with 8 bases lining up with TRBD1. Germline CDR1 reads MDHEN; CDR2 reads SYDVKM. The CDR3 totals 17 residues. V dropped 6 bases and J dropped 5; count of bases not matched to a gene: 18. CDR3 sequence reads: CASSAGQGRRGAHEQYF. DNA of the CDR3: TGTGCCAGCAGCGCCGGACAGGGAAGGCGTGGGGCCCACGAGCAGTACTTC.

J is TRBJ2-1 and V is TRBV7-2, with TRBD1 as a possible D gene (6 bases). Trimming stripped 5 bases from V and 4 bases from J, with 15 bases between. CDR1 SGHTA and CDR2 FQGNSA come from the germline V gene. The CDR3 is 15 residues long. The DNA of the CDR3 is TGTGCCAGCAGCCCTCAGACAGGAACATACAATGAGCAGTTCTTC. Translating it yields CASSPQTGTYNEQFF.

The chain couples TRBV4-2 to TRBJ1-4, with 8 bases aligning to TRBD1. V lost 6 bases, J lost 6 bases, and 6 bases stayed unmatched. The CDR3 has 14 residues. CDR1 LGHNA and CDR2 YNFKEQ come from the germline V gene. The CDR3: CASRGTGGDEKLFF. CDR3 in DNA: TGTGCCAGCAGGGGTACAGGGGGAGATGAAAAACTGTTTTTT.

The chain links TRBV5-1 to TRBJ2-3; D is perhaps TRBD2 (6 bases). The CDR3 has 13 residues. Germline V gives CDR1 SGHRS, CDR2 YFSETQ. The V end was cut by 3 bases, the J end by 4 bases, with 9 bases between. CDR3 sequence (DNA): TGCGCCAGCAGCTGGCCTAGCGCAGATACGCAGTATTTT. Translating it yields CASSWPSADTQYF.

The gene calls are TRBV6-6 and TRBJ2-7; D possibly corresponds to TRBD2 (5 bases). Trimming took off 3 bases at V and 0 bases at J, with 12 bases between the two ends. CDR1 is MNHNY, CDR2 SVGAGI, per germline (reference sequence). CDR3 length equals 15 residues. Here the CDR3 DNA reads TGTGCCAGCAGTTATTCGTCTAGCAGCTCCTACGAGCAGTACTTC. It specifies CASSYSSSSSYEQYF.

The chain is built from TRBV20-1 and TRBJ2-1, with a weak D call TRBD1 (6 bases). The CDR3 is 15 amino acids. With 3 bases removed from V and 0 bases from J, the gap between germline ends came to 12 bases. Germline V gene data show CDR1 as DFQATT and CDR2 as SNEGSKA (reference sequence). The CDR3 bases are TGCAGTGCTAGTGACAGGAGGAGCTCCTACAATGAGCAGTTCTTC. This encodes CSASDRRSSYNEQFF.

The V gene is TRBV6-6, the J gene TRBJ2-1; D call uncertain. The CDR3 contains 16 residues. V was pared by 2 bases and J by 0 bases, with 11 bases between. CDR1 is MNHNY, CDR2 SVGAGI, per germline (reference sequence). In DNA, the CDR3 is TGTGCCAGCAGTTACCCAAGCATTAGCTCCTACAATGAGCAGTTCTTC. Protein product: CASSYPSISSYNEQFF.

J is TRBJ2-1 and V is TRBV29-1; 7 nucleotides match TRBD1. Germline CDR1 and CDR2: SQVTM and ANQGSEA. Trimming cost V 0 bases and J 8 bases; bases outside gene matches: 13. The CDR3 has 16 residues. The CDR3 region is CSVEEGRQGKLDEQFF. DNA for the CDR3: TGCAGCGTTGAAGAAGGGCGACAGGGAAAATTGGATGAGCAGTTCTTC.

This chain joins TRBV5-1 and TRBJ2-3, with D hard to call. Germline lookup yields CDR1 SGHRS and CDR2 YFSETQ. The CDR3 runs to 13 residues. V gave up 1 base and J gave up 1 base, with 4 bases separating them. Here the CDR3 reads CASSLYGTDTQYF. CDR3 coding DNA: TGCGCCAGCAGCTTGTATGGCACAGATACGCAGTATTTT.

The chain uses TRBV12-3 or TRBV12-4 and TRBJ2-2; D remains ambiguous. The CDR3 consists of 13 residues. Trimming cost V 2 bases and J 5 bases, with 6 bases left between them. The CDR3 spells CASSLPQTGELFF. For the CDR3, the DNA is TGTGCCAGCAGTTTACCTCAGACCGGGGAGCTGTTTTTT.

This clone has only a few counts. The chain employs TRBV7-9 and TRBJ2-4; no clear D. The CDR3 is made up of 17 amino acids. The germline gives CDR1 SEHNR, CDR2 FQNEAQ (reference sequence). The V end lost 1 base, the J end lost 3 bases, and 16 bases lay between the germline ends. CDR3 in amino acids: CASSLVIGGEVKNIQYF. The CDR3 DNA is TGTGCCAGCAGCTTAGTCATAGGTGGAGAGGTCAAAAACATTCAGTACTTC.

This rearrangement joins TRBV7-9 to TRBJ2-3; 11 bases agree with TRBD2. In germline, CDR1 is SEHNR, CDR2 FQNEAQ (reference sequence). V was pared by 6 bases and J by 0 bases, with 11 bases of the junction left unmatched. This CDR3 has 18 residues. The CDR3 region is CASSSQSLAGGSTDTQYF. The CDR3 region has the DNA TGTGCCAGCAGTTCCCAGTCCCTAGCGGGGGGCAGCACAGATACGCAGTATTTT.

The rearrangement uses TRBV5-6 and TRBJ2-3; 9 bases fit TRBD2. The CDR3 totals 16 residues. J was trimmed by 0 bases and V by 3 bases; bases with no gene match: 5. CDR1 is SGHDT and CDR2 is YYEEEE in the germline V gene. For the CDR3, the DNA is TGTGCCAGCAGCTCACTAGCGGGTAGAAGCACAGATACGCAGTATTTT. Translation gives CASSSLAGRSTDTQYF.

This clone was seen a few times. This chain joins TRBV27 and TRBJ1-5; tentatively, D is TRBD1 (6 bases). V lost 2 bases, J lost 5 bases, and 7 bases lay in between. CDR1 is MNHEY, CDR2 SMNVEV, per germline (reference sequence). There are 13 residues in the CDR3. The CDR3 sequence: CASSLGGHQPQHF. The DNA for the CDR3 is TGTGCCAGCAGTTTAGGGGGCCATCAGCCCCAGCATTTT.

This clone was seen a few times. The V gene is TRBV7-2, the J gene TRBJ1-1; 8 bases fit TRBD1. This CDR3 contains 15 residues. V shed 2 bases, J shed 4 bases, and the junction held 6 bases outside the gene matches. Germline CDR1 and CDR2: SGHTA and FQGNSA. CDR3 coding DNA: TGTGCCAGCAGCTTATTAAGCGGGACAGGCACTGAAGCTTTCTTT. It translates to CASSLLSGTGTEAFF.

This clone was picked up a small number of times. This chain links TRBV27 with TRBJ2-1, with 11 bases lining up with TRBD2. Germline lookup yields CDR1 MNHEY and CDR2 SMNVEV (reference sequence). The ends lost 2 bases at V and 4 bases at J; junction bases unmatched: 1. The CDR3 consists of 15 residues. The CDR3 DNA follows: TGTGCCAGCAGTTTACTAGCGGGGGGATACAATGAGCAGTTCTTC. This gives the protein CASSLLAGGYNEQFF.

The CDR3 loop reads CASNAGQGTDTQYF. In DNA form, the CDR3 reads TGTGCCAGCAATGCCGGACAGGGGACAGATACGCAGTATTTT. The gene calls are TRBV5-4 and TRBJ2-3; the match to TRBD1 covers 9 bases. Germline loops: CDR1 SGHNT, CDR2 YYREEE (reference sequence). The trim removed 6 bases at V and 3 bases at J, leaving 5 bases unmatched. The CDR3 extends over 14 amino acids. The full variable domain, its missing parts supplied by reference TRBV5-4 and TRBJ2-3, is ETGVTQSPTHLIKTRGQQVTLRCSSQSGHNTVSWYQQALGQGPQFIFQYYREEENGRGNFPPRFSGLQFPNYSSELNVNALELDDSALYLCASNAGQGTDTQYFGPGTRLTVL.

V gene TRBV11-2 combines with J gene TRBJ2-3; 9 bases fit TRBD2. The V gene's germline CDR1 is SGHAT and CDR2 FQNNGV. With 1 base clipped from V and 2 bases from J, the junction kept 7 bases outside the gene matches. The CDR3 has 17 residues. This CDR3 is CASSLVGLAGYTDTQYF. CDR3 nucleotides: TGTGCCAGCAGCTTAGTGGGTCTAGCGGGGTACACAGATACGCAGTATTTT. Looking up the rest from reference TRBV11-2 and TRBJ2-3 gives the full variable domain: EAGVAQSPRYKIIEKRQSVAFWCNPISGHATLYWYQQILGQGPKLLIQFQNNGVVDDSQLPKDRFSAERLKGVDSTLKIQPAKLEDSAVYLCASSLVGLAGYTDTQYFGPGTRLTVL.

CDR3 residues: CASRDSHYGYTF. The DNA of the CDR3 is TGTGCCAGCAGGGACAGTCACTATGGCTACACCTTC. The chain has TRBV11-2 and TRBJ1-2; D may be TRBD1 (6 bases). Germline assignment: CDR1 SGHAT and CDR2 FQNNGV. Between the trimmed V and J ends, which lost 6 bases and 3 bases, there was a span of 8 bases. The CDR3 covers 12 residues.

The rearrangement uses TRBV7-8 and TRBJ2-2, with D perhaps TRBD2 (5 bases). The germline V and J ends were trimmed by 8 bases and 4 bases, with 20 bases remaining between them. Germline loops: CDR1 SGHVS, CDR2 FQNEAQ. This CDR3 has 16 amino acids. The CDR3: CASGRNGERFTGELFF. CDR3 nucleotide sequence: TGTGCCAGCGGTCGAAATGGGGAGAGGTTCACCGGGGAGCTGTTTTTT.

The chain recombines TRBV3-1 (or the pseudogene TRBV3-2) with TRBJ2-1; D unclear. Deletions cut 6 bases from V and 10 bases from J, with 16 bases between. The CDR3 length is 13 residues. CDR1 and CDR2 (germline): LGHDT, YNNKEL (reference sequence). As DNA, the CDR3 is TGTGCCAGCAGGTTGACCCCGGAGACGGAGCAGTTCTTC. Translating it yields CASRLTPETEQFF.

This sequence joins TRBV29-1 and TRBJ1-2, with D perhaps matching TRBD1 (6 bases). V was clipped by 5 bases and J by 4 bases, with 8 bases between them. This CDR3 has 11 amino acids. CDR1 SQVTM and CDR2 ANQGSEA come from the germline V gene. The CDR3 spells CSVLDSYGYTF. The CDR3 nucleotides are TGCAGCGTTTTGGACAGCTATGGCTACACCTTC.

This chain connects TRBV10-3 to TRBJ1-1, with 9 bases aligning to TRBD1. CDR1 and CDR2 (germline): ENHRY, SYGVKD. This CDR3 region has 14 residues. Trimming at V came to 10 bases and at J to 6 bases, leaving 12 bases not matched to a gene. CDR3 in amino acids: CATSYRDRDSEAFF. CDR3 in DNA: TGTGCCACCTCCTACCGGGACAGGGATTCTGAAGCTTTCTTT.

The chain combines TRBV11-3 with TRBJ1-4; D unclear. The CDR3 extends over 15 amino acids. Germline V gives CDR1 SGHNT, CDR2 YENEEA. The V and J ends lost 1 base and 5 bases respectively, with 11 bases between them. CDR3 coding DNA: TGTGCCAGCAGCTTAGCAGCCGGGTGGAATGAAAAACTGTTTTTT. Protein product: CASSLAAGWNEKLFF.

As concerns this clone: The identical CDR3 is also encoded by other nucleotide sequences in the sample. The J gene is TRBJ2-1, the V gene TRBV24-1; D possibly corresponds to TRBD1 (6 bases). Trimming left V 1 base short and J 5 bases short, with 17 bases between. The V gene's germline CDR1 is KGHDR and CDR2 SFDVKD. The CDR3 extends over 17 amino acids. The CDR3 sequence: CATSDLGSTGRNNEQFF. The CDR3 DNA reads as TGTGCCACCAGTGATTTAGGCTCCACAGGGCGGAACAATGAGCAGTTCTTC.